These 27 T cell receptor beta chains were sequenced from one sample in a study of OX40 agonist ivuxolimab in advanced cancers. Clones were read by immunoSEQ multiplex PCR, and TCRdb kept only the in-frame ones, dropping some. Of about 46,000 clones in the sample, 88% are singletons; the top ten hold about 3.8%. Specimen: CD4+ or CD8+ T cells sorted from blood, collected in a trial of the OX40 agonist ivuxolimab. These TCRs come from an adult with an advanced solid tumor such as melanoma, head and neck, liver or kidney cancer.

In this sample, this clone turned up once. The gene calls are TRBV15 and TRBJ1-5; weak D call: TRBD1 (6 bases). Germline V gene sequence: CDR1 LNHNV, CDR2 YYDKDF (reference sequence). This CDR3 region has 17 residues. Deletions cut 3 bases from V and 1 base from J, with 16 bases between. The CDR3 DNA is TGTGCCACCAGCAGCCGACGGGGGGCTGTCAGCAATCAGCCCCAGCATTTT. Its protein product is CATSSRRGAVSNQPQHF.

This clone was found a few times. The V gene is TRBV27, the J gene TRBJ2-7, with 7 nucleotides matching TRBD2. CDR1 and CDR2 (germline): MNHEY, SMNVEV (reference sequence). The CDR3 covers 13 residues. J gave up 5 bases and V 3 bases, and 4 bases lay outside the gene matches. CDR3 nucleotide sequence: TGTGCCAGCAGTTTTCTAGGGAGGGACGAGCAGTACTTC. Translated: CASSFLGRDEQYF.

This chain connects TRBV10-2 to TRBJ2-7; D not resolved. V was clipped by 2 bases and J by 4 bases, with 6 bases between them. This CDR3 region has 12 residues. Germline V CDR1 and CDR2: WSHSY, SAAADI. The CDR3 sequence: CASSELLYEQYF. CDR3 sequence (DNA): TGCGCCAGCAGTGAGCTTTTGTACGAGCAGTACTTC.

This chain uses TRBV6-5 with TRBJ1-1, with D hard to call. Germline loops: CDR1 MNHEY, CDR2 SVGAGI. Trimming took off 2 bases at V and 0 bases at J, with 10 bases between the two ends. This CDR3 region has 15 residues. The CDR3, as DNA: TGTGCCAGCAGTTACCGATCCAGAGTGAACACTGAAGCTTTCTTT. This encodes CASSYRSRVNTEAFF.

CDR3 DNA: TGTGCCAGCAGCTTCGAGACAGGGGGCGGCACTGAAGCTTTCTTT. Translation gives CASSFETGGGTEAFF. The chain combines TRBV7-9 with TRBJ1-1; 10 bases are shared with TRBD1. The ends lost 3 bases at V and 4 bases at J; junction bases unmatched: 5. The CDR3 totals 15 residues. Germline lookup yields CDR1 SEHNR and CDR2 FQNEAQ (reference sequence).

The rearrangement uses TRBV5-6 and TRBJ2-7, with a tentative D call TRBD1 (6 bases). The CDR3 covers 13 residues. V lost 3 bases and J 2 bases, leaving 9 bases between the germline ends. Looked up from germline, CDR1 is SGHDT and CDR2 is YYEEEE. Here the CDR3 reads CASSSNRAYEQYF. DNA of the CDR3: TGTGCCAGCAGCTCCAACAGGGCCTACGAGCAGTACTTC.

The chain recombines TRBV2 with TRBJ2-5, with 8 bases lining up with TRBD2. The closer fit of TRBJ2-7 to the DNA end suggests the J call may be wrong. The CDR3 is 15 amino acids. Per the germline V gene, CDR1 is SNHLY and CDR2 is FYNNEI. The CDR3 DNA reads TGTGCCAGCAGTGAGCGGGAGGCCAGACATGACGAGCAGTACTTC. The encoded protein is CASSEREARHDEQYF.

This chain connects TRBV19 to TRBJ1-2; 8 bases fit TRBD1. CDR1 is LNHDA, CDR2 SQIVND, per germline (reference sequence). The CDR3 is 14 residues long. V lost 4 bases to trimming and J lost 3 bases; unmatched junction nucleotides: 4. The CDR3 bases are TGTGCCAGTAGTAGACAGGGGATATACTATGGCTACACCTTC. This sequence encodes CASSRQGIYYGYTF. The whole variable domain, filled in from reference TRBV19 and TRBJ1-2, reads DGGITQSPKYLFRKEGQNVTLSCEQNLNHDAMYWYRQDPGQGLRLIYYSQIVNDFQKGDIAEGYSVSREKKESFPLTVTSAQKNPTAFYLCASSRQGIYYGYTFGSGTRLTVV.

This clone was seen once. The chain carries TRBV10-3 and TRBJ2-6; 8 nucleotides match TRBD2. The germline V gene encodes CDR1 ENHRY and CDR2 SYGVKD. Trimming removed 9 bases from V and 2 bases from J; junction bases left unmatched: 6. This CDR3 contains 15 residues. The CDR3: CAISGGSPGANVLTF. In DNA form, the CDR3 reads TGTGCCATTTCGGGGGGGTCTCCTGGGGCCAACGTCCTGACTTTC.

CDR3 sequence reads: CASSKEINSNQPQHF. DNA for the CDR3: TGTGCCAGTAGCAAAGAAATTAATAGCAATCAGCCCCAGCATTTT. The V gene is TRBV19, the J gene TRBJ1-5; no clear D gene. This CDR3 spans 15 amino acids. Trimming took 6 bases from V and 0 from J, leaving 12 bases between them. The germline V gene has CDR1 LNHDA and CDR2 SQIVND (reference sequence). The full variable domain, rest sourced from reference TRBV19 and TRBJ1-5, is DGGITQSPKYLFRKEGQNVTLSCEQNLNHDAMYWYRQDPGQGLRLIYYSQIVNDFQKGDIAEGYSVSREKKESFPLTVTSAQKNPTAFYLCASSKEINSNQPQHFGDGTRLSIL.

The rearrangement uses TRBV29-1 and TRBJ2-7; the match to TRBD1 covers 9 bases. Trimming cost V 5 bases and J 2 bases; bases outside gene matches: 7. From germline, CDR1 is SQVTM and CDR2 ANQGSEA. This CDR3 is 14 amino acids long. The CDR3, as DNA: TGCAGCGTTACCGGGACAGGGTCTACCTACGAGCAGTACTTC. Protein product: CSVTGTGSTYEQYF.

A few counts support this clone. The chain uses TRBV30 and TRBJ1-1; the match to TRBD1 covers 7 bases. V dropped 5 bases and J dropped 4; count of bases not matched to a gene: 7. The CDR3 spans 13 residues. Germline CDR1 GTSNPN, CDR2 SVGIG (reference sequence). The CDR3 DNA reads TGTGCCTGGTCGGCGGGACAGAGCACTGAAGCTTTCTTT. It is translated as CAWSAGQSTEAFF.

The chain uses TRBV19 and TRBJ1-3; D possibly corresponds to TRBD1 (6 bases). Looked up from germline, CDR1 is LNHDA and CDR2 is SQIVND (reference sequence). Trimming left V 5 bases short and J 0 bases short, with 17 bases between. The CDR3 loop spans 17 amino acids. The CDR3 sequence: CASSFWQGMSSGNTIYF. For the CDR3, the DNA is TGTGCCAGTAGTTTCTGGCAGGGGATGAGCTCTGGAAACACCATATATTTT.

This chain joins TRBV7-9 and TRBJ2-2; D remains unclear. The CDR3 consists of 18 residues. Trimming took off 7 bases at V and 5 bases at J, with 26 bases between the two ends. Germline CDR1 SEHNR, CDR2 FQNEAQ (reference sequence). The CDR3 nucleotides are TGTGCCAGCACCATTAGTCACCTTTACCGGCGGATGACCGGGGAGCTGTTTTTT. This sequence encodes CASTISHLYRRMTGELFF.

The chain links TRBV4-1 to TRBJ2-3, with a tentative D call TRBD1 (6 bases). CDR3 length equals 18 residues. Per germline, CDR1 MGHRA and CDR2 YSYEKL. The V end lost 3 bases, the J end lost 2 bases, and 21 bases lay between the germline ends. CDR3 nucleotides: TGCGCCAGCAGCCACATCTTGGGGGCTAGCAGTACCACAGATACGCAGTATTTT. Translating it yields CASSHILGASSTTDTQYF.

The chain recombines TRBV2 with TRBJ2-7, with 10 bases that match TRBD1. CDR1 is SNHLY and CDR2 is FYNNEI in the germline V gene. This CDR3 region has 15 residues. Germline trimming cut 1 base from V and 5 bases from J; bases unmatched to any gene: 5. The chain's CDR3 is CASSEGGQGYDEQYF. In nucleotides, the CDR3 is TGTGCCAGCAGTGAAGGGGGACAGGGGTACGACGAGCAGTACTTC.

CDR3 protein: CASTESGQGAFGGYTF. The CDR3 region has the DNA TGCGCCAGCACCGAGAGCGGACAGGGGGCGTTTGGTGGCTACACCTTC. V usage is TRBV10-2 and J usage is TRBJ1-2; 11 nucleotides agree with TRBD1. From germline, CDR1 is WSHSY and CDR2 SAAADI. The V and J ends lost 7 bases and 7 bases, in that order; junction bases with no gene match: 14. The CDR3 is 16 residues long.

The chain carries TRBV4-2 and TRBJ2-4; D is possibly TRBD2 (5 bases). CDR1 LGHNA and CDR2 YNFKEQ come from the germline V gene. Trimming shortened V by 0 bases and J by 1 base, and 16 bases separated the two germline ends. The CDR3 sequence is 18 residues long. CDR3 sequence reads: CASSQDIGLQTAKNIQYF. The CDR3, as DNA: TGTGCCAGCAGCCAAGATATTGGACTGCAAACGGCCAAAAACATTCAGTACTTC.

CDR3 in amino acids: CASSRTGVEQFF. Written as DNA, the CDR3 is TGTGCCAGCAGCAGGACAGGGGTTGAGCAGTTCTTC. The chain is built from TRBV2 and TRBJ2-1, with TRBD1 matching 9 bases. Germline CDR1 is SNHLY and CDR2 is FYNNEI. The CDR3 length is 12 residues. The trim removed 6 bases at V and 9 bases at J, leaving 3 bases unmatched.

This rearrangement joins TRBV9 to TRBJ2-5; TRBD1 aligns across 11 bases. Germline loops: CDR1 SGDLS, CDR2 YYNGEE. The junction had 13 bases not matched to a gene; V was cut back by 3 bases and J by 6 bases. The length of the CDR3 is 17 residues. The CDR3: CASSATKGDRGMKTQYF. The CDR3 DNA is TGTGCCAGCAGCGCCACTAAGGGGGACAGGGGGATGAAGACCCAGTACTTC.

The rearrangement links TRBV5-1 to TRBJ1-1; 8 bases are shared with TRBD1. There are 17 residues in the CDR3. In germline, CDR1 is SGHRS, CDR2 YFSETQ. V was clipped by 1 base and J by 5 bases; unmatched bases: 13. In nucleotides, the CDR3 is TGCGCCAGCAGCTTGCCCCGGACAGGGAGGGGAAAAACTGAAGCTTTCTTT. Its protein is CASSLPRTGRGKTEAFF.

The chain links TRBV2 to TRBJ1-5; weak D call: TRBD1 (5 bases). Between the trimmed V and J ends, which lost 6 bases and 1 base, there was a span of 16 bases. This CDR3 contains 16 residues. Germline lookup yields CDR1 SNHLY and CDR2 FYNNEI. In DNA, the CDR3 is TGTGCCAGCAGGTCGGGTCCCCAGGGAAGCAATCAGCCCCAGCATTTT. Encoded protein: CASRSGPQGSNQPQHF.

The chain joins TRBV6-5 to TRBJ1-2; D uncertain. The germline V gene encodes CDR1 MNHEY and CDR2 SVGAGI. V lost 5 bases to trimming and J lost 9 bases, with 10 bases between them. There are 11 residues in the CDR3. CDR3 sequence (DNA): TGTGCCAGCAGTGAAACAGTACGCTACACCTTC. Translation gives CASSETVRYTF.

The CDR3 DNA is TGCGCCAGCAGCTTATTAAGGAACACTGAAGCTTTCTTT. It translates to CASSLLRNTEAFF. The V and J genes are TRBV5-1 and TRBJ1-1; D is unclear. The CDR3 runs to 13 residues. Trimming cost V 2 bases and J 1 base, with 6 bases left between them. Germline V gives CDR1 SGHRS, CDR2 YFSETQ.

V is TRBV6-5 and J is TRBJ2-7; maybe TRBD2 (6 bases). The ends were cut back, 0 bases at V and 2 bases at J, with 11 bases in the middle. CDR1 is MNHEY, CDR2 SVGAGI, per germline. The CDR3 totals 15 residues. The CDR3 region is CASSYSRDLTYEQYF. CDR3 in DNA: TGTGCCAGCAGTTACTCACGGGACTTAACCTACGAGCAGTACTTC.

J is TRBJ1-1 and V is TRBV5-1, with TRBD1 identical over 10 bases. The ends lost 2 bases at V and 3 bases at J; junction bases unmatched: 4. The germline gives CDR1 SGHRS, CDR2 YFSETQ. There are 15 residues in the CDR3. The CDR3 reads CASSFPGTGDTEAFF. The CDR3 nucleotides read TGCGCCAGCAGCTTCCCCGGGACAGGGGACACTGAAGCTTTCTTT. Supplemented by reference TRBV5-1 and TRBJ1-1, the full variable domain reads KAGVTQTPRYLIKTRGQQVTLSCSPISGHRSVSWYQQTPGQGLQFLFEYFSETQRNKGNFPGRFSGRQFSNSRSEMNVSTLELGDSALYLCASSFPGTGDTEAFFGQGTRLTVV.

The rearrangement links TRBV6-1 to TRBJ2-7, with D uncertain. In germline, CDR1 is MNHNS, CDR2 SASEGT. V lost 2 bases to trimming and J lost 6 bases, with 11 bases between them. The CDR3 has 13 amino acids. In DNA form, the CDR3 reads TGTGCCAGCAGTGAATTGGTTTCGGGCGAGCAGTACTTC. Residues: CASSELVSGEQYF.